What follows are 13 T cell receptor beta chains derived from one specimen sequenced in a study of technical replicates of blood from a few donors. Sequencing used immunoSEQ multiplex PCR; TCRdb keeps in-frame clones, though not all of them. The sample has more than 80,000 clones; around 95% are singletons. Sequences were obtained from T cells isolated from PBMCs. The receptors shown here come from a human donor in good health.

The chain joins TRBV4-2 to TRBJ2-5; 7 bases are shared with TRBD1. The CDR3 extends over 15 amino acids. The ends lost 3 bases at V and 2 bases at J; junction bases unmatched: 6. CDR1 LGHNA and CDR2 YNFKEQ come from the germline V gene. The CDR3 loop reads CASSHSDRDQETQYF. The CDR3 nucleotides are TGTGCCAGCAGCCATTCCGACAGGGATCAAGAGACCCAGTACTTC.

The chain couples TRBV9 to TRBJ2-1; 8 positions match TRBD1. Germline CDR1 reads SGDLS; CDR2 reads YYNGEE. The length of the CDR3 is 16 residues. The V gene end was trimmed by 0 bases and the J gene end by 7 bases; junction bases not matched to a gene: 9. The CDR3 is CASSVAMGTGYNEQFF. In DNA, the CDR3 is TGTGCCAGCAGCGTAGCCATGGGGACAGGTTATAATGAGCAGTTCTTC.

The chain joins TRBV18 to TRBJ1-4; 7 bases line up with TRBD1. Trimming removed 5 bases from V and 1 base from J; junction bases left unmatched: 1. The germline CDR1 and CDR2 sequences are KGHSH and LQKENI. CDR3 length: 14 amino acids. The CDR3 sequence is CASSRDRTNEKLFF. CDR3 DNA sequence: TGTGCCAGCTCAAGGGACAGAACTAATGAAAAACTGTTTTTT.

CDR3: CASSLNLSGEETQYF. The CDR3 region has the DNA TGTGCCAGCAGTTTAAATCTTAGCGGTGAAGAGACCCAGTACTTC. J is TRBJ2-5 and V is TRBV27; TRBD2 is a possible D gene (6 bases). V dropped 2 bases and J dropped 3 bases, with 13 bases sitting between them. There are 15 residues in the CDR3. From germline, CDR1 is MNHEY and CDR2 SMNVEV (reference sequence).

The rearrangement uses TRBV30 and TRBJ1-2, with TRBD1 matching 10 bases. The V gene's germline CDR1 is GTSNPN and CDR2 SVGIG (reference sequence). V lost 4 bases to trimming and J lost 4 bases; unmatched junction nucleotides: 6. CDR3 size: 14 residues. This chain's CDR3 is CAWKGDRGTYGYTF. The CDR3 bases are TGTGCCTGGAAAGGGGACAGGGGAACCTATGGCTACACCTTC.

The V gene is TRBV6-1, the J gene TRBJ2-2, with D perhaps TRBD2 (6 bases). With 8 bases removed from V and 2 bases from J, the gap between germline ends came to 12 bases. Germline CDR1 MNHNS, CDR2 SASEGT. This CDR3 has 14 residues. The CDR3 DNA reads TGTGCCAGCTCGGGACTCAAAAACACCGGGGAGCTGTTTTTT. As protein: CASSGLKNTGELFF.

CDR3 nucleotide sequence: TGTGCCAGTAGTATAGATCACGGGAGGGACTACAATGAGCAGTTCTTC. Translation gives CASSIDHGRDYNEQFF. The genes are TRBV19 and TRBJ2-1; 8 bases map to TRBD2. Germline CDR1 and CDR2: LNHDA and SQIVND (reference sequence). The junction had 4 bases not matched to a gene; V was cut back by 0 bases and J by 3 bases. The CDR3 extends over 16 amino acids.

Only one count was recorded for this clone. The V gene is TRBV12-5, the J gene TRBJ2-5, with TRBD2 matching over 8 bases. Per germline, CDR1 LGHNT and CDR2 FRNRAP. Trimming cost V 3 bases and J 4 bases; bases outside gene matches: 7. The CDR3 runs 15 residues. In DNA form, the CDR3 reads TGTGCTAGTGGTTTAGATCTAGCGGGCACAGAGACCCAGTACTTC. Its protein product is CASGLDLAGTETQYF.

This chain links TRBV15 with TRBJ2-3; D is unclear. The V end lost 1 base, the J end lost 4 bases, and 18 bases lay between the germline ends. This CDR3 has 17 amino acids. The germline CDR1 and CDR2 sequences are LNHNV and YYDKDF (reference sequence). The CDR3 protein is CATSRVSPTLGPDTQYF. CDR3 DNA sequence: TGTGCCACCAGCAGAGTTTCCCCTACTCTAGGCCCAGATACGCAGTATTTT.

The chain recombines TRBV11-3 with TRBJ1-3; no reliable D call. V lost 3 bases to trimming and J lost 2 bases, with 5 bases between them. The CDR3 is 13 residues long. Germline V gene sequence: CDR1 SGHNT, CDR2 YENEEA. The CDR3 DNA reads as TGTGCCAGCAGCTTCCTTCCTGGAAACACCATATATTTT. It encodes CASSFLPGNTIYF.

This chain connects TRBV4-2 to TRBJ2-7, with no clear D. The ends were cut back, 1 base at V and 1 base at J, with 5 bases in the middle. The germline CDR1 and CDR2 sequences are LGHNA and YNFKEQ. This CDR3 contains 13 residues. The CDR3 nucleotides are TGTGCCAGCAGCCAAGGTCCTTCCTACGAGCAGTACTTC. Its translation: CASSQGPSYEQYF.

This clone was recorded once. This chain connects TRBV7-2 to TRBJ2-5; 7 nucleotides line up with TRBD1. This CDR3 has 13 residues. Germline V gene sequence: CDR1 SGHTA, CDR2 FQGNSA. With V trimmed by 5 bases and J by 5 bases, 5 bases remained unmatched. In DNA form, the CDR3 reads TGTGCCAGCAGCGTCACAGGGGCGGAGACCCAGTACTTC. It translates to CASSVTGAETQYF.

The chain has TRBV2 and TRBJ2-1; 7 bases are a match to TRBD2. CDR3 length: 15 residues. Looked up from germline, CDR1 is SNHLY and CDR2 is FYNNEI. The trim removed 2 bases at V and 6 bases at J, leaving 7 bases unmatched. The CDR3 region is CASSEPSGGGNEQFF. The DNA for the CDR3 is TGTGCCAGCAGTGAACCTAGCGGAGGAGGCAATGAGCAGTTCTTC.